The 18 T cell receptor beta chains below all came from one sample that was sequenced in a study of early T cells in non-severe SARS-CoV-2 infection. TCRdb fed the 5' RACE reads into MiXCR, producing one record per CDR3 protein. The profile covers nearly 55,000 distinct CDR3 sequences, with roughly 8.2% appearing a single time and roughly a tenth taken by the ten largest. The specimen comprised whole blood, sampled at baseline. These receptors all come from an adult who was a healthcare worker with PCR-confirmed SARS-CoV-2 infection or an uninfected control (not recorded which).

The chain is built from TRBV25-1 and TRBJ2-3, with TRBD2 matching 9 bases. Germline CDR1 MGHDK, CDR2 SYGVNS. Losses at the gene ends were 1 base for V and 2 bases for J; bases not matched to a gene: 10. The CDR3 runs to 18 residues. The DNA for the CDR3 is TGTGCCAGCAGTGAATCAAATAGCGGGAGACGTGACACAGATACGCAGTATTTT. Amino acids: CASSESNSGRRDTDTQYF.

A few counts support this clonotype. The chain joins TRBV7-2 to TRBJ2-1; maybe TRBD2 (6 bases). This CDR3 is 14 amino acids long. The germline gives CDR1 SGHTA, CDR2 FQGNSA. The V end was cut by 3 bases, the J end by 4 bases, with 10 bases between. The CDR3 region has the DNA TGTGCCAGCAGCTTCCCCGGGACTTACAATGAGCAGTTCTTC. Protein product: CASSFPGTYNEQFF.

The CDR3 region has the DNA TGCGCCAGCAGCTCCAGGACAGGGGGGTCCTACGAGCAGTACTTC. Translating it yields CASSSRTGGSYEQYF. The chain has TRBV5-1 and TRBJ2-7; 10 nucleotides agree with TRBD1. V gave up 3 bases and J gave up 1 base; unmatched junction bases: 4. CDR1 and CDR2 (germline): SGHRS, YFSETQ. This CDR3 is built from 15 residues. The full variable domain, in which reference TRBV5-1 and TRBJ2-7 provide the parts outside the CDR3, is KAGVTQTPRYLIKTRGQQVTLSCSPISGHRSVSWYQQTPGQGLQFLFEYFSETQRNKGNFPGRFSGRQFSNSRSEMNVSTLELGDSALYLCASSSRTGGSYEQYFGPGTRLTVT.

The sample holds many counts of this clonotype. This chain uses TRBV29-1 with TRBJ2-1; the match to TRBD1 covers 9 bases. This CDR3 has 16 amino acids. The ends lost 3 bases at V and 7 bases at J; junction bases unmatched: 13. Germline CDR1 and CDR2: SQVTM and ANQGSEA. CDR3: CSVDPIGGQGTNEQFF. The CDR3 DNA sequence: TGCAGCGTTGATCCAATTGGGGGACAGGGTACTAATGAGCAGTTCTTC.

This clonotype was counted only a few times. The chain joins TRBV7-9 to TRBJ2-4; a weak D match, TRBD2 (6 bases). V lost 5 bases, J lost 3 bases, and 11 bases lay in between. This CDR3 contains 14 residues. CDR1 SEHNR and CDR2 FQNEAQ come from the germline V gene (reference sequence). In DNA form, the CDR3 reads TGTGCCAGCAGCCCGGGACTTATCAAAAACATTCAGTACTTC. As protein: CASSPGLIKNIQYF.

A few counts support this clonotype. V usage is TRBV29-1 and J usage is TRBJ1-1; 8 bases agree with TRBD1. CDR1 SQVTM and CDR2 ANQGSEA come from the germline V gene. J was trimmed by 0 bases and V by 2 bases; bases with no gene match: 5. The length of the CDR3 is 15 residues. CDR3 in amino acids: CSVELAGGLNTEAFF. CDR3 nucleotide sequence: TGCAGCGTTGAACTCGCAGGGGGCTTGAACACTGAAGCTTTCTTT.

The V gene is TRBV12-3 or TRBV12-4, the J gene TRBJ1-5; the match to TRBD1 covers 10 bases. The CDR3 has 17 residues. The V and J ends lost 3 bases and 7 bases, in that order; junction bases with no gene match: 12. The CDR3 sequence: CASSFTWDRGTVQPQHF. The CDR3 DNA follows: TGTGCCAGCAGTTTCACCTGGGACAGGGGAACGGTCCAGCCCCAGCATTTT.

This clonotype was seen repeatedly, ten times or more. This chain links TRBV24-1 with TRBJ1-2, with 8 bases matching TRBD1. V lost 3 bases and J lost 5; bases outside the gene matches: 4. The germline V gene has CDR1 KGHDR and CDR2 SFDVKD. The CDR3 is 14 residues long. DNA for the CDR3: TGTGCCACCAGTGATGACGGACAGGGTTATGGCTACACCTTC. This translates into CATSDDGQGYGYTF.

This clonotype appeared a few times. This chain uses TRBV12-3 or TRBV12-4 with TRBJ2-5, with 7 bases fitting TRBD1. The CDR3 runs 16 residues. Trimming at V came to 6 bases and at J to 5 bases, leaving 15 bases not matched to a gene. For the CDR3, the DNA is TGTGCCAGCAGGCGCACCACAGGGGATATCCTGGAGACCCAGTACTTC. Translating gives CASRRTTGDILETQYF.

CDR3 DNA sequence: TGTGCCAGCAGCCAAGATTGGAGGGAGGCCATAGATACGCAGTATTTT. It specifies CASSQDWREAIDTQYF. The chain couples TRBV3-2 to TRBJ2-3; the D call TRBD2 from the table was never checked on the DNA. TRBV3-2 is a documented pseudogene. The CDR3 is 16 residues long.

The genes are TRBV10-3 and TRBJ2-7, with 7 bases identical to TRBD2. This CDR3 spans 13 amino acids. The V and J ends lost 3 bases and 5 bases, in that order; junction bases with no gene match: 4. Germline V gene sequence: CDR1 ENHRY, CDR2 SYGVKD. CDR3 region: CAISEVTSNEQYF. For the CDR3, the DNA is TGTGCCATCAGTGAAGTGACTAGCAACGAGCAGTACTTC.

The rearrangement joins TRBV5-5 to TRBJ2-1, with D maybe TRBD1 (6 bases). The ends were cut back, 6 bases at V and 5 bases at J, with 18 bases in the middle. This CDR3 has 15 amino acids. The V gene's germline CDR1 is SGHKS and CDR2 YYEKEE (reference sequence). The DNA for the CDR3 is TGTGCCAGCACCAAGGTACCAACAGGGAACAATGAGCAGTTCTTC. Protein sequence: CASTKVPTGNNEQFF.

This clonotype was observed a few times. The chain employs TRBV19 and TRBJ2-5, with TRBD2 as a possible D gene (6 bases). Trimming pared 9 bases from V and 2 bases from J, leaving 16 bases between. Germline V gives CDR1 LNHDA, CDR2 SQIVND (reference sequence). The CDR3 totals 14 residues. The CDR3: CASNQPGLQETQYF. DNA for the CDR3: TGTGCCAGCAACCAACCGGGACTTCAAGAGACCCAGTACTTC. The variable domain in full, completed from reference TRBV19 and TRBJ2-5, reads DGGITQSPKYLFRKEGQNVTLSCEQNLNHDAMYWYRQDPGQGLRLIYYSQIVNDFQKGDIAEGYSVSREKKESFPLTVTSAQKNPTAFYLCASNQPGLQETQYFGPGTRLLVL.

This clonotype is judged medium-sized (0.01 to 0.1%). This rearrangement joins TRBV6-2 or TRBV6-3 to TRBJ2-1, with 7 bases that match TRBD1. This CDR3 is 14 amino acids long. The germline CDR1 and CDR2 sequences are MNHEY and SVGEGT. Trimming removed 10 bases from V and 10 bases from J; junction bases left unmatched: 16. The CDR3 is CATETGDSTLEQFF. As DNA, the CDR3 is TGTGCCACCGAAACAGGGGATTCTACTTTGGAGCAGTTCTTC.

The sample holds a few counts of this clonotype. J is TRBJ2-3 and V is TRBV6-1; D might be TRBD1 (5 bases). The V end lost 0 bases, the J end lost 4 bases, and 11 bases lay between the germline ends. From germline, CDR1 is MNHNS and CDR2 SASEGT. CDR3 length: 15 residues. The CDR3 is CASSEAAGSADTQYF. In DNA, the CDR3 is TGTGCCAGCAGTGAAGCGGCAGGGTCGGCAGATACGCAGTATTTT.

This clonotype was seen only a few times. The chain uses TRBV28 and TRBJ1-6; the D is unclear. Germline assignment: CDR1 MDHEN and CDR2 SYDVKM. V dropped 3 bases and J dropped 8 bases, with 5 bases sitting between them. This CDR3 region has 12 residues. CDR3 loop: CASSFQDSPLHF. The CDR3 DNA sequence: TGTGCCAGCAGTTTTCAGGATTCACCCCTCCACTTT.

This clonotype occurred many times. The CDR3 protein is CASSIAGTRLGYGELFF. For the CDR3, the DNA is TGTGCCAGCAGTATCGCCGGGACTCGCCTAGGATACGGGGAGCTGTTTTTT. V and J are TRBV12-3 or TRBV12-4 and TRBJ2-2; D may be TRBD2 (6 bases). V was cut by 5 bases and J by 7 bases, with 23 bases left in between. The CDR3 is 17 amino acids.

Ten or more counts support this clonotype. The rearrangement uses TRBV29-1 and TRBJ2-7; possibly TRBD1 for D (5 bases). The CDR3 spans 12 residues. The ends were cut back, 6 bases at V and 6 bases at J, with 15 bases in the middle. Germline V gene data show CDR1 as SQVTM and CDR2 as ANQGSEA. The CDR3 DNA reads TGCAGCGTCACCGCCCAGGGTATCGAGCAGTACTTC. Amino acids: CSVTAQGIEQYF.